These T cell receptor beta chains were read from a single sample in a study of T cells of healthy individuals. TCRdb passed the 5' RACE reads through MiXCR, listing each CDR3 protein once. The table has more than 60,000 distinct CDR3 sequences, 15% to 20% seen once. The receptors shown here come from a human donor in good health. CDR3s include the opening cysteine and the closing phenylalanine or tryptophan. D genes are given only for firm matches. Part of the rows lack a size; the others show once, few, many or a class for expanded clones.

CDR3 protein: CSARDQKRTYEQYF
CDR3 DNA: TGCAGTGCTAGAGATCAGAAGCGAACCTACGAGCAGTACTTC
J gene: TRBJ2-7
D gene: -
clone size: -
V gene: TRBV20-1

CDR3 protein: CASGTLTNEQFF
CDR3 DNA: TGTGCCAGCGGAACCCTTACCAATGAGCAGTTCTTC
J gene: TRBJ2-1
D gene: -
clone size: -
V gene: TRBV2

CDR3 protein: CASSPPMGVGADQPQHF
CDR3 DNA: TGTGCCAGCTCACCACCGATGGGTGTTGGGGCGGATCAGCCCCAGCATTTT
J gene: TRBJ1-5
D gene: -
clone size: few
V gene: TRBV18

CDR3 protein: CASSLGTNVYEQYF
CDR3 DNA: TGTGCCAGCAGCCTCGGGACAAACGTCTACGAGCAGTACTTC
J gene: TRBJ2-7
D gene: -
clone size: many
V gene: TRBV7-8

CDR3 protein: CASSLKWSDTQYF
CDR3 DNA: TGCGCCAGCAGCTTGAAGTGGTCGGATACGCAGTATTTT
J gene: TRBJ2-3
D gene: -
clone size: many
V gene: TRBV5-1

CDR3 protein: CASSTLYPTDTQYF
CDR3 DNA: TGCGCCAGCAGTACCCTATACCCCACAGATACGCAGTATTTT
J gene: TRBJ2-3
D gene: -
clone size: few
V gene: TRBV5-1

CDR3 protein: CSVEGGTSGGVVDEQFF
CDR3 DNA: TGCAGCGTTGAAGGGGGGACTAGCGGGGGGGTAGTGGATGAGCAGTTCTTC
J gene: TRBJ2-1
D gene: TRBD2
clone size: -
V gene: TRBV29-1

CDR3 protein: CASSLTGNSPLHF
CDR3 DNA: TGTGCCAGCAGTTTGACGGGTAATTCACCCCTCCACTTT
J gene: TRBJ1-6
D gene: -
clone size: many
V gene: TRBV6-5

CDR3 protein: CASSRDSNQETQYF
CDR3 DNA: TGTGCCAGCAGCCGGGACAGCAACCAAGAGACCCAGTACTTC
J gene: TRBJ2-5
D gene: TRBD1
clone size: few
V gene: TRBV7-2

CDR3 protein: CSVGTTQETQYF
CDR3 DNA: TGCAGCGTTGGGACGACCCAAGAGACCCAGTACTTC
J gene: TRBJ2-5
D gene: -
clone size: few
V gene: TRBV29-1

CDR3 protein: CSAGRQGLSYEQYF
CDR3 DNA: TGCAGTGCTGGGAGACAGGGTTTGTCCTACGAGCAGTACTTC
J gene: TRBJ2-7
D gene: TRBD1
clone size: few
V gene: TRBV20-1

CDR3 protein: CASTEGEGGNGELFF
CDR3 DNA: TGTGCCAGCACAGAGGGGGAGGGGGGTAACGGGGAGCTGTTTTTT
J gene: TRBJ2-2
D gene: -
clone size: few
V gene: TRBV25-1

CDR3 protein: CASSYSGQSNTEAFF
CDR3 DNA: TGTGCCAGCAGTTACTCGGGACAGTCAAACACTGAAGCTTTCTTT
J gene: TRBJ1-1
D gene: TRBD1
clone size: -
V gene: TRBV6-5

CDR3 protein: CASSFPGNPEAFF
CDR3 DNA: TGCGCCAGCAGCTTCCCCGGGAACCCTGAAGCTTTCTTT
J gene: TRBJ1-1
D gene: -
clone size: many
V gene: TRBV5-1

CDR3 protein: CASSLVRLAATGELFF
CDR3 DNA: TGTGCCAGCAGCTTAGTGCGACTAGCGGCGACCGGGGAGCTGTTTTTT
J gene: TRBJ2-2
D gene: TRBD2
clone size: many
V gene: TRBV7-9

CDR3 protein: CASSSSGTGRREQYF
CDR3 DNA: TGTGCCAGCAGCTCATCCGGGACAGGAAGACGCGAGCAGTACTTC
J gene: TRBJ2-7
D gene: TRBD1
clone size: many
V gene: TRBV7-2

CDR3 protein: CASSPHSYEQYF
CDR3 DNA: TGTGCCAGCAGCCCGCACTCCTACGAGCAGTACTTC
J gene: TRBJ2-7
D gene: -
clone size: many
V gene: TRBV7-2

CDR3 protein: CASSGTRLAGELFF
CDR3 DNA: TGTGCCAGCTCCGGGACCCGTCTGGCCGGGGAGCTGTTTTTT
J gene: TRBJ2-2
D gene: -
clone size: -
V gene: TRBV27

CDR3 protein: CSANQAGDGTDTQYF
CDR3 DNA: TGCAGTGCCAACCAAGCGGGAGATGGTACAGATACGCAGTATTTT
J gene: TRBJ2-3
D gene: TRBD2
clone size: -
V gene: TRBV20-1

CDR3 protein: CASSPTSGSDTQYF
CDR3 DNA: TGTGCCAGCAGCCCGACTAGCGGATCAGATACGCAGTATTTT
J gene: TRBJ2-3
D gene: TRBD2
clone size: -
V gene: TRBV12-3/TRBV12-4

CDR3 protein: CASSQDQGGDTDTQYF
CDR3 DNA: TGCGCCAGCAGCCAAGATCAGGGCGGGGACACAGATACGCAGTATTTT
J gene: TRBJ2-3
D gene: -
clone size: few
V gene: TRBV4-1

CDR3 protein: CASSLLTTDTQYF
CDR3 DNA: TGCGCCAGCAGTTTATTAACCACAGATACGCAGTATTTT
J gene: TRBJ2-3
D gene: -
clone size: few
V gene: TRBV5-1

CDR3 protein: CAISEGSGELFF
CDR3 DNA: TGTGCCATCAGTGAAGGGTCGGGGGAGCTGTTTTTT
J gene: TRBJ2-2
D gene: -
clone size: many
V gene: TRBV10-3

CDR3 protein: CSVDRQQDTQYF
CDR3 DNA: TGCAGCGTTGACAGGCAGCAAGATACGCAGTATTTT
J gene: TRBJ2-3
D gene: -
clone size: -
V gene: TRBV29-1

CDR3 protein: CSATTGTESSYEQYF
CDR3 DNA: TGCAGTGCTACAACCGGGACTGAAAGCTCCTACGAGCAGTACTTC
J gene: TRBJ2-7
D gene: -
clone size: few
V gene: TRBV20-1

CDR3 protein: CASSLTPGRMVYNEQFF
CDR3 DNA: TGTGCCAGCAGCCTCACCCCTGGCCGGATGGTTTACAATGAGCAGTTCTTC
J gene: TRBJ2-1
D gene: -
clone size: few
V gene: TRBV7-2

CDR3 protein: CASSWMLRQRRAEKLFF
CDR3 DNA: TGTGCCAGTAGTTGGATGTTAAGGCAAAGGCGTGCCGAAAAACTGTTTTTT
J gene: TRBJ1-4
D gene: -
clone size: few
V gene: TRBV19

CDR3 protein: CASSRAQPTDTQYF
CDR3 DNA: TGTGCCAGCAGCCGAGCACAGCCCACAGATACGCAGTATTTT
J gene: TRBJ2-3
D gene: -
clone size: many
V gene: TRBV6-5

CDR3 protein: CSVYSNEKLFF
CDR3 DNA: TGCAGCGTTTACAGCAATGAAAAACTGTTTTTT
J gene: TRBJ1-4
D gene: -
clone size: few
V gene: TRBV29-1

CDR3 protein: CASSLGMGRTYEQYF
CDR3 DNA: TGTGCCAGCAGCTTGGGTATGGGACGGACCTACGAGCAGTACTTC
J gene: TRBJ2-7
D gene: -
clone size: many
V gene: TRBV5-5

CDR3 protein: CASTQAEIRDTEAFF
CDR3 DNA: TGTGCCAGCACCCAAGCGGAGATTCGGGACACTGAAGCTTTCTTT
J gene: TRBJ1-1
D gene: -
clone size: many
V gene: TRBV6-2/TRBV6-3

CDR3 protein: CSARVPLGQGLPNYGYTF
CDR3 DNA: TGCAGTGCTAGAGTTCCCTTGGGACAGGGGCTCCCTAACTATGGCTACACCTTC
J gene: TRBJ1-2
D gene: TRBD1
clone size: few
V gene: TRBV20-1

CDR3 protein: CASSIFYKYEQYF
CDR3 DNA: TGTGCCAGTAGTATTTTCTACAAATACGAGCAGTACTTC
J gene: TRBJ2-7
D gene: -
clone size: -
V gene: TRBV19

CDR3 protein: CSVEDYTF
CDR3 DNA: TGCAGCGTTGAAGACTACACCTTC
J gene: TRBJ1-2
D gene: -
clone size: many
V gene: TRBV29-1

CDR3 protein: CASSPSGPFETF
CDR3 DNA: TGTGCCAGCTCACCAAGCGGACCCTTCGAGACCTTC
J gene: TRBJ1-2
D gene: -
clone size: -
V gene: TRBV18

CDR3 protein: CASSLLSGVRQPQHF
CDR3 DNA: TGTGCCAGCAGTTTATTGTCAGGGGTCAGACAGCCCCAGCATTTT
J gene: TRBJ1-5
D gene: -
clone size: few
V gene: TRBV12-3/TRBV12-4